This T cell receptor (beta chain) was found in a study of blood T cells in healthy people across ages. This clonotype came up a few times. The antigen is not known. From germline, CDR1 is SGHRS and CDR2 YFSETQ. The V and J ends lost 3 bases and 9 bases respectively, with 25 bases between them. CDR3 length: 17 residues. Study conclusions and caveats: Diversity was higher, and naive CD4+ cells more numerous, in long-lived donors than in aged donors. Per million T cells, TCR beta diversity dropped roughly linearly as age increased.

Together with a sample-barcoded 5' primer, a J-beta primer mix was included in a second PCR lasting about 7 to 11 cycles. TCRdb re-derived calls from the 5' RACE reads in MiXCR, one entry per CDR3 protein. The sample yields 750,000 to 1,000,000 distinct CDR3 sequences, under 35% seen once. The data also belong to a second study, concerning T cells of mothers and their children. Per that paper: The authors found no persistent microchimeric T cell clones.

This chain connects TRBV5-1 to TRBJ2-1; D may match TRBD1 or TRBD2 (5 bases each). This receptor was obtained from a woman aged 40 to 50 in good health. Sequenced sample: blood. DNA for the CDR3: TGCGCCAGCAGCTCCAGAGTTGCTAGGGGTGGTGGGGGTGAGCAGTTCTTC. This gives the protein CASSSRVARGGGGEQFF.